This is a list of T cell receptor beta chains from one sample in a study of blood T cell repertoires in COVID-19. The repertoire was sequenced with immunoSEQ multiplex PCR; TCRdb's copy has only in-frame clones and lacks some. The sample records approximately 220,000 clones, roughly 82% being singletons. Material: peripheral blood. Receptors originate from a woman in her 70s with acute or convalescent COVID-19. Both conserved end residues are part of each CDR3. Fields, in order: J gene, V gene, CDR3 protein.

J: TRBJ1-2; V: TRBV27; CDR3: CASSLRTGTTNYGYTF
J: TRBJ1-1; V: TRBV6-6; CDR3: CASSYVYGEAFF
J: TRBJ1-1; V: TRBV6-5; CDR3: CASSYAMGQPHTEAFF
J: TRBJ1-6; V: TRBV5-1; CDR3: CASSSWVGRDSRALHF
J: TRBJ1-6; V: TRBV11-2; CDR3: CASHEISSYNSPLHF
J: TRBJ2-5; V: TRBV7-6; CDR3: CASSLASISPETQYF
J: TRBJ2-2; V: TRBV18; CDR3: CASSPPDRFTGELFF
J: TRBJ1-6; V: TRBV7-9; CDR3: CASSSSSGTGGSPLHF
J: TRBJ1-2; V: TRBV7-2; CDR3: CASSLANRAGYGYTF
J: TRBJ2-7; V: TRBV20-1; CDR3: CSARGTGEQYF
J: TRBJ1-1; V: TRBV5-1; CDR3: CASSGRVNTEAFF
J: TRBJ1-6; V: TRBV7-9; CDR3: CASSGQGAGNSPLHF
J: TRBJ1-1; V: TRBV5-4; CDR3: CASSSSPGVVTEAFF
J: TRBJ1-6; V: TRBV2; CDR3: CASSDRQGVGSPLHF
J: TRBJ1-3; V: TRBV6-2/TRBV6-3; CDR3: CASSLQGTSGNTIYF
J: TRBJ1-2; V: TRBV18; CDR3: CASSLVDREYGYTF
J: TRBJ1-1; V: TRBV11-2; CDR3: CASSLAVNGRGAFF
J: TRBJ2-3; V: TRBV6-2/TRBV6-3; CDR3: CASSYSVGGLGDTQYF
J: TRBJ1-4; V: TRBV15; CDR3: CATSRRGATNEKLFF
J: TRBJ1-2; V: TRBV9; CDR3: CASTGQGSGYTF
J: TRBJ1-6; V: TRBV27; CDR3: CASRQGGSPLHF
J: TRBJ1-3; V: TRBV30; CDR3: CAWSTSLGSGNTIYF
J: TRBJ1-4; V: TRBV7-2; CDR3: CASSLKLGGTNEKLFF
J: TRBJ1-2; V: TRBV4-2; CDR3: CASSQDGWQGYGYTF
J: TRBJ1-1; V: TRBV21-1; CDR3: CASSIKDRGLHGNTEAFF
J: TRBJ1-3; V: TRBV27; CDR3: CASTTLPRGAGNTIYF
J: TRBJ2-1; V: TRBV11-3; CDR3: CASSQGRGGYNEQFF
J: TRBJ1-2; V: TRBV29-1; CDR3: CSVEDPGQVGGSGYTF
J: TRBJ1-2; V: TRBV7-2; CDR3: CASSPTTGVYGYTF
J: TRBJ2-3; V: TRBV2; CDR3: CASTSTGGSADTQYF
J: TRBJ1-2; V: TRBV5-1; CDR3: CASSSSHPNYGYTF
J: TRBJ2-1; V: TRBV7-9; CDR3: CASSERGYELAGGNEQFF
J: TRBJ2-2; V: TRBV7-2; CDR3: CASSLGRGRTGELFF
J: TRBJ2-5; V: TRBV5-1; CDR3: CASSPAAGAETQYF
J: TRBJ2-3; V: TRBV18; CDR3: CASSPTVADTQYF
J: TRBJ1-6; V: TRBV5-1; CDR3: CASSRDGSSYNSPLHF
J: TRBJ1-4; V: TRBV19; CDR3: CASSLTGRTNEKLFF
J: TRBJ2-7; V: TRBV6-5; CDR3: CASSYSGAYEQYF
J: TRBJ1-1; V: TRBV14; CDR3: CASSQGQNTEAFF
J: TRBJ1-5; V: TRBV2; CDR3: CASSWGQPYSNQPQHF
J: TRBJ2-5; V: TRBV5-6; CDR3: CASSLVRGPQETQYF
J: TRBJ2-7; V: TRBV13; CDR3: CASSDQRGGYEQYF
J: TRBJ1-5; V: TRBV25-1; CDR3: CASKEAGGANYSNQPQHF
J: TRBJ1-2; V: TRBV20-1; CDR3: CSAKQAYGYTF
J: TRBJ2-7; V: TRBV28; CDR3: CASSFRGLGEQYF
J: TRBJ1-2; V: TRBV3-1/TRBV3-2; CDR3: CASSPDLRAGGYGYTF
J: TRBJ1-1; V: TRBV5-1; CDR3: CASRNMDRLSEAFF
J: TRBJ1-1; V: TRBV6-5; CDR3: CASTPGRGNTEAFF
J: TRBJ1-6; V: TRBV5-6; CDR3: CASSFTQGDSPLHF
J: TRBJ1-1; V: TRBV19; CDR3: CASSLRTGMNTEAFF
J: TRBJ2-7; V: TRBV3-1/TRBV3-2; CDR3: CASSQPGGVLYEQYF
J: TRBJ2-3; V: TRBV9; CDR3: CASSVATSTDTQYF
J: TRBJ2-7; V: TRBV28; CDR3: CASSFADRGNEQYF
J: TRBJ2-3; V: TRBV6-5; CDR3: CASRQGSGATQYF
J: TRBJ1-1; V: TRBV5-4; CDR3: CASSLYGWDTEAFF